The 16 T cell receptor beta chains in this list originate from one sample, sequenced in a study of siplizumab effects on memory and regulatory T cells. Repertoires were generated with immunoSEQ multiplex PCR, while TCRdb's copy carries only in-frame clones and drops some. The repertoire holds 70,000 or so clones, with 80% to 90% as singletons. Material for sequencing was Tregs sorted from blood. These receptors all stem from a human donor in good health.

In this sample, this clone turned up a few times. The chain has TRBV29-1 and TRBJ1-1; 8 nucleotides match TRBD1. V was clipped by 6 bases and J by 4 bases; unmatched bases: 7. CDR1 is SQVTM, CDR2 ANQGSEA, per germline. The CDR3 length is 13 residues. This CDR3 reads CSVGTGTATEAFF. The CDR3 DNA is TGCAGCGTCGGGACAGGTACCGCCACTGAAGCTTTCTTT.

The V and J genes are TRBV27 and TRBJ2-3; D might be TRBD1 or TRBD2, each matching 6 bases. CDR1 and CDR2 (germline): MNHEY, SMNVEV (reference sequence). The CDR3 is 17 residues long. The V gene lost 2 bases and the J gene lost 4 bases, with 19 bases spanning the gap. CDR3 nucleotide sequence: TGTGCCAGCAGTTTAGTCGGGACTCAAAACAGGGCAGATACGCAGTATTTT. Translating gives CASSLVGTQNRADTQYF.

The chain carries TRBV15 and TRBJ2-7; weak D call: TRBD2 (5 bases). Trimming stripped 1 base from V and 0 bases from J, with 10 bases between. Germline CDR1 LNHNV, CDR2 YYDKDF (reference sequence). The CDR3 loop spans 15 amino acids. CDR3 nucleotide sequence: TGTGCCACCAGCAGAGCGGTGGGGAGCTCCTACGAGCAGTACTTC. As protein: CATSRAVGSSYEQYF. The full variable domain, in which reference TRBV15 and TRBJ2-7 provide the parts outside the CDR3, is DAMVIQNPRYQVTQFGKPVTLSCSQTLNHNVMYWYQQKSSQAPKLLFHYYDKDFNNEADTPDNFQSRRPNTSFCFLDIRSPGLGDTAMYLCATSRAVGSSYEQYFGPGTRLTVT.

This clone was recorded a few times. V is TRBV19 and J is TRBJ1-2; D remains unclear. CDR1 and CDR2 from the germline V gene are LNHDA and SQIVND (reference sequence). Trimming left V 3 bases short and J 6 bases short, with 14 bases between. The CDR3 sequence is 14 residues long. This CDR3 is CASSIFPPSNGYTF. The CDR3 bases are TGTGCCAGTAGTATCTTCCCACCGTCGAATGGCTACACCTTC.

This sequence joins TRBV6-6 and TRBJ1-5; D is perhaps TRBD1 (6 bases). Germline V gene lookup returns CDR1 MNHNY and CDR2 SVGAGI (reference sequence). V was pared by 6 bases and J by 11 bases, with 23 bases between. The CDR3 is made up of 15 amino acids. The CDR3 reads CASRAGRGFSGTQHF. CDR3 nucleotides: TGTGCCAGCAGGGCGGGCAGGGGCTTCTCAGGGACCCAGCATTTT.

This chain joins TRBV5-1 and TRBJ2-7, with 7 nucleotides matching TRBD2. The CDR3 is made up of 17 amino acids. Per the germline V gene, CDR1 is SGHRS and CDR2 is YFSETQ. J lost 4 bases, V lost 0 bases, and 13 bases had no gene match. This CDR3 is CASSLAASGLAPYEQYF. The CDR3 nucleotides are TGCGCCAGCAGCTTGGCGGCTAGCGGTCTTGCCCCTTACGAGCAGTACTTC.

The J gene is TRBJ2-3, the V gene TRBV18; D assignment may be TRBD1 or TRBD2 (5 bases each). CDR1 KGHSH and CDR2 LQKENI come from the germline V gene. V was clipped by 3 bases and J by 12 bases, with 25 bases between them. There are 16 residues in the CDR3. CDR3 sequence: CASSPETGPRGLNQYF. CDR3 nucleotides: TGTGCCAGCTCACCGGAAACCGGGCCTCGGGGCTTGAACCAGTATTTT.

The chain employs TRBV7-9 and TRBJ2-5, with 7 bases lining up with TRBD2. This CDR3 comprises 15 residues. Germline CDR1 reads SEHNR; CDR2 reads FQNEAQ (reference sequence). After removal of 1 base from V and 2 bases from J, the junction contained 4 bases not matched to a gene. CDR3 residues: CASSLGGTTQETQYF. The DNA for the CDR3 is TGTGCCAGCAGCTTAGGTGGGACTACTCAAGAGACCCAGTACTTC.

The V and J genes are TRBV6-6 and TRBJ2-7; 8 bases line up with TRBD2. From germline, CDR1 is MNHNY and CDR2 SVGAGI (reference sequence). The CDR3 is 14 residues long. J was trimmed by 2 bases and V by 6 bases; bases with no gene match: 6. CDR3: CASSLGLATYEQYF. Written as DNA, the CDR3 is TGTGCCAGCAGCCTCGGACTAGCTACCTACGAGCAGTACTTC.

The genes are TRBV18 and TRBJ2-3; D is unresolved. The CDR3 runs to 12 residues. The V and J ends lost 4 bases and 8 bases respectively, with 10 bases between them. Germline V gives CDR1 KGHSH, CDR2 LQKENI. This CDR3 reads CASSLGEGTQYF. CDR3 DNA sequence: TGTGCCAGCTCACTGGGTGAAGGTACGCAGTATTTT.

This clone has just one count. The rearrangement uses TRBV11-2 and TRBJ2-7, with TRBD2 matching over 9 bases. This CDR3 is 16 amino acids long. Losses at the gene ends were 2 bases for V and 7 bases for J; bases not matched to a gene: 12. CDR1 SGHAT and CDR2 FQNNGV come from the germline V gene. CDR3 loop: CASSLLGVAGVREQYF. CDR3 bases: TGTGCCAGCAGCTTATTGGGGGTAGCGGGAGTGCGGGAGCAGTACTTC.

The rearrangement links TRBV11-2 to TRBJ2-2, with D unclear. V was shortened by 1 base and J by 7 bases, with 4 bases between the two germline ends. The CDR3 is 12 residues long. In germline, CDR1 is SGHAT, CDR2 FQNNGV. CDR3: CASSLVYGELFF. The CDR3 DNA reads TGTGCCAGCAGCTTAGTTTACGGGGAGCTGTTTTTT. Based on the CDR3 plus reference TRBV11-2 and TRBJ2-2, the full variable domain is EAGVAQSPRYKIIEKRQSVAFWCNPISGHATLYWYQQILGQGPKLLIQFQNNGVVDDSQLPKDRFSAERLKGVDSTLKIQPAKLEDSAVYLCASSLVYGELFFGEGSRLTVL.

This chain uses TRBV5-1 with TRBJ1-1; D unclear. This CDR3 is 14 amino acids long. V lost 0 bases to trimming and J lost 2 bases, with 8 bases between them. CDR1 SGHRS and CDR2 YFSETQ come from the germline V gene. CDR3 nucleotide sequence: TGCGCCAGCAGCTTGGATGGCAGAAACACTGAAGCTTTCTTT. Translating gives CASSLDGRNTEAFF.

This chain uses TRBV5-1 with TRBJ1-3, with D uncertain. The CDR3 covers 14 residues. Germline V lookup: CDR1 SGHRS, CDR2 YFSETQ. V was clipped by 0 bases and J by 1 base, with 5 bases between them. CDR3 nucleotides: TGCGCCAGCAGCTTGGGTACATCTGGAAACACCATATATTTT. As protein: CASSLGTSGNTIYF.

This clone was detected only once. The chain carries TRBV7-9 and TRBJ2-1; 8 nucleotides line up with TRBD2. This CDR3 is built from 14 residues. Germline loops: CDR1 SEHNR, CDR2 FQNEAQ (reference sequence). V trimming: 5 bases; J trimming: 4 bases; junction bases outside the gene matches: 4. In DNA form, the CDR3 reads TGTGCCAGCAGCCCAAAGCGGGAGTACAATGAGCAGTTCTTC. As protein: CASSPKREYNEQFF.

The chain has TRBV7-9 and TRBJ1-2; D is unclear. V was trimmed by 5 bases and J by 0 bases, leaving 16 bases between them. The CDR3 is 16 residues long. The germline V gene has CDR1 SEHNR and CDR2 FQNEAQ (reference sequence). CDR3 bases: TGTGCCAGCAGCAACAATCGTAGGATATCTAACTATGGCTACACCTTC. Translating it yields CASSNNRRISNYGYTF.